This T cell receptor (beta chain) was found in a study of blood T cells in healthy people across ages. The authors ran a second PCR of about 6 to 11 cycles using a sample-barcoded 5' primer and a J-beta primer mix. One entry per CDR3 protein, called by TCRdb with MiXCR from the 5' RACE reads. This table holds fewer than 900,000 distinct CDR3 sequences, roughly two fifths found once. Each individual donor underwent a draw of 8.5 to 10 milliliters of peripheral blood. The study, taken as a whole, reports: Researchers deemed the diversity estimates from one million T cells underestimates. A strong correlation was seen between TCR beta diversity and naive T cell percentage. The donors' CMV status was not determined, possibly confounding changes in expanded clonotypes.

From germline, CDR1 is SGHTA and CDR2 FQGTGA. The J segment lost 4 bases and the V segment lost 2 bases, leaving 2 bases of the junction unmatched. This CDR3 has 14 amino acids. This clonotype was found a few times. What it binds is unknown. The TCR originated in an older woman in good health. The sequenced material came from blood. The gene calls are TRBV7-3 and TRBJ2-3, with TRBD2 matching over 8 bases. The CDR3 nucleotides read TGTGCCAGCAGCTTACGAGCGGGGGCAGATACGCAGTATTTT. Its translation is CASSLRAGADTQYF.